This entry features one T cell receptor beta chain sequence. The antigen is undetermined. This entry belongs to a study of cytomegalovirus exposure and HLA in healthy donors. Study findings and constraints: The sole available immune exposure information was CMV serostatus. It was 164 TCR beta chains that were listed as cytomegalovirus-associated.

The CDR3 has 15 residues. V trimming: 5 bases; J trimming: 8 bases; junction bases outside the gene matches: 7. The germline V gene encodes CDR1 WSHSY and CDR2 SAAADI. It was with 60 Vbeta and 13 Jbeta primers that the PCR ran. Only in-frame clones appear in the TCRdb table, and some are missing; sequencing was by immunoSEQ multiplex PCR. The sample has around 170,000 clones; 79% are singletons. The clonotype was recovered from a woman between 35 and 50 years old in good health and CMV-seronegative. The specimen was PBMCs. This chain links TRBV10-2 with TRBJ1-3; 12 bases are shared with TRBD1. The CDR3 DNA follows: TGCGCCAGCAGTACGACGGGACAGGGGGCCCACACCATATATTTT. Protein sequence: CASSTTGQGAHTIYF.